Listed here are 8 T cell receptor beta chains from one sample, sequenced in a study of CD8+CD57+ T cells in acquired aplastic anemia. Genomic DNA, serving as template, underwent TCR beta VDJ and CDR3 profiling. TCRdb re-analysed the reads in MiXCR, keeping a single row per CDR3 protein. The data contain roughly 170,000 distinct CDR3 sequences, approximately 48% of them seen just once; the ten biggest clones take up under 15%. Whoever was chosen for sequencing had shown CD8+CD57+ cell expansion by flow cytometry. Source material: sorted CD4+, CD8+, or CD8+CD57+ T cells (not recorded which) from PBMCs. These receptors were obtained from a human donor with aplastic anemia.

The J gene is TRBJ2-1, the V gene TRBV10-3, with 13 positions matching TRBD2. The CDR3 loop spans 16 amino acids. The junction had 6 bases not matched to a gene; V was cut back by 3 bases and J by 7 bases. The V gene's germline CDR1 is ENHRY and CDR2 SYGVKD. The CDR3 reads CAISDPGLAGRNEQFF. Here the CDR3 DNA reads TGTGCCATCAGTGATCCGGGACTAGCGGGACGGAATGAGCAGTTCTTC.

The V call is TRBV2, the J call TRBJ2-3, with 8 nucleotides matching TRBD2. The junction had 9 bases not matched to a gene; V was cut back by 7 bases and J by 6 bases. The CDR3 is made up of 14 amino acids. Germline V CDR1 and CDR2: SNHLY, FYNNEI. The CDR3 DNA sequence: TGTGCCAGCACCAGAGGGCGGGAGGTTGATACGCAGTATTTT. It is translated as CASTRGREVDTQYF.

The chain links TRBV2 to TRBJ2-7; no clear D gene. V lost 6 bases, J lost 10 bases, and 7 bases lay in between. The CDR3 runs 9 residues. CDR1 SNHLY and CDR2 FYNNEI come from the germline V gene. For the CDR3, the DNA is TGTGCCAGCAGCCGCGATCAGTACTTC. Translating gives CASSRDQYF. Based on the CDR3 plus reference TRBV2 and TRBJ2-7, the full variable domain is EPEVTQTPSHQVTQMGQEVILRCVPISNHLYFYWYRQILGQKVEFLVSFYNNEISEKSEIFDDQFSVERPDGSNFTLKIRSTKLEDSAMYFCASSRDQYFGPGTRLTVT.

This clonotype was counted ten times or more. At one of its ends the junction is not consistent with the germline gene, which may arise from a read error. The CDR3 loop is CANSQVVGGYGYTF. The CDR3 region has the DNA TGTGCCAACAGCCAAGTCGTCGGGGGCTATGGCTACACCTTC. V and J are TRBV14 and TRBJ1-2; TRBD1 is a possible D gene (5 bases). The germline V gene has CDR1 SGHDN and CDR2 FVKESK. CDR3 length: 14 amino acids.

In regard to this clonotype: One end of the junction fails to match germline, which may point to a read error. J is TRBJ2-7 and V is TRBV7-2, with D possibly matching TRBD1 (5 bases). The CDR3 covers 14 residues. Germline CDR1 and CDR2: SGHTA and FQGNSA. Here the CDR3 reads CVSSTPTEFKEQYF. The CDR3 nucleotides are TGTGTCAGCAGCACCCCGACAGAATTCAAGGAGCAGTACTTC.

CDR3 amino acids: CATSDWGENEQYF. CDR3 DNA: TGTGCCACCAGTGATTGGGGCGAAAATGAGCAGTACTTC. The chain uses TRBV24-1 and TRBJ2-7; TRBD1 is a possible D gene (5 bases). Trimming cost V 2 bases and J 7 bases, with 11 bases left between them. The CDR3 is 13 amino acids. Germline V gene lookup returns CDR1 KGHDR and CDR2 SFDVKD.

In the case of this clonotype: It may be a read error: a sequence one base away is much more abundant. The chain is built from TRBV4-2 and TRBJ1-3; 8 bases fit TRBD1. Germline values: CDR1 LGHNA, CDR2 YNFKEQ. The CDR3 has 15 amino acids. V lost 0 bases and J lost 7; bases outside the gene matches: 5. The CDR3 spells CASSQDPGGDNTIYF. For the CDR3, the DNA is TGTGCCAGCAGCCAAGATCCAGGGGGCGACAACACCATATATTTT.

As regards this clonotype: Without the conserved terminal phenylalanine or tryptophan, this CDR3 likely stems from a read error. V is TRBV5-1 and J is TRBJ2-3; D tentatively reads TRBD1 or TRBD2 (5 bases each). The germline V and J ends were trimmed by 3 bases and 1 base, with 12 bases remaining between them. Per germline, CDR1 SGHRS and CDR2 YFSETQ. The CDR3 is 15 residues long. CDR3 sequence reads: CASSWVGTGTDTQYS. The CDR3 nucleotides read TGCGCCAGCAGCTGGGTCGGGACGGGCACAGATACGCAGTATTCT.